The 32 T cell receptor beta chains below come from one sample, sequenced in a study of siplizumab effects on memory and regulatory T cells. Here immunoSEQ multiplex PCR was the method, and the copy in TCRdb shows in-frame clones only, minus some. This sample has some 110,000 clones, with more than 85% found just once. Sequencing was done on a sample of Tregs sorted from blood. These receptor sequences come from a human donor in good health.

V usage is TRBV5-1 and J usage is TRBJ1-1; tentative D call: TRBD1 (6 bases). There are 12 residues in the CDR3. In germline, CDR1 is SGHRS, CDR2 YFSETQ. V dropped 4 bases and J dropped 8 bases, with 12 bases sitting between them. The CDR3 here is CASSPTGTEAFF. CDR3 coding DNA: TGCGCCAGCAGCCCGACGGGGACAGAAGCTTTCTTT.

This chain's CDR3 is CASSLTGTGAYEQYF. CDR3 nucleotides: TGTGCCAGCAGCTTGACCGGGACAGGGGCCTACGAGCAGTACTTC. This chain joins TRBV5-5 and TRBJ2-7; 10 bases are shared with TRBD1. Germline loops: CDR1 SGHKS, CDR2 YYEKEE (reference sequence). The junction had 3 bases not matched to a gene; V was cut back by 1 base and J by 2 bases. The CDR3 runs to 15 residues.

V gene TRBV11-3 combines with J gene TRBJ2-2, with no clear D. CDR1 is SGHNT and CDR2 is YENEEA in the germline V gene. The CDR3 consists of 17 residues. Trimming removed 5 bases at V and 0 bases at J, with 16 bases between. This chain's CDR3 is CASSRAASRPNTGELFF. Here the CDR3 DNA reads TGTGCCAGCAGCCGGGCCGCCTCTAGACCGAACACCGGGGAGCTGTTTTTT. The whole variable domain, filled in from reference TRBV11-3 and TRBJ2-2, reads EAGVVQSPRYKIIEKKQPVAFWCNPISGHNTLYWYLQNLGQGPELLIRYENEEAVDDSQLPKDRFSAERLKGVDSTLKIQPAELGDSAVYLCASSRAASRPNTGELFFGEGSRLTVL.

The CDR3 DNA reads as TGTGCCAGCAGCGTAGCGGGGAACTCCTACAATGAGCAGTTCTTC. Protein: CASSVAGNSYNEQFF. The chain carries TRBV9 and TRBJ2-1; weak D call: TRBD2 (5 bases). V was cut by 0 bases and J by 0 bases, with 7 bases left in between. Germline lookup yields CDR1 SGDLS and CDR2 YYNGEE. This CDR3 is built from 15 residues.

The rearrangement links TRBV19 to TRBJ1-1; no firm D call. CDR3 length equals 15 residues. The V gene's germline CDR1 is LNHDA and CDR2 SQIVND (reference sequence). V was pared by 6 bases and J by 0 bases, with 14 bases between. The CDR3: CASSLGWQLNTEAFF. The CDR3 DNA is TGTGCCAGTAGCTTAGGTTGGCAGCTGAACACTGAAGCTTTCTTT.

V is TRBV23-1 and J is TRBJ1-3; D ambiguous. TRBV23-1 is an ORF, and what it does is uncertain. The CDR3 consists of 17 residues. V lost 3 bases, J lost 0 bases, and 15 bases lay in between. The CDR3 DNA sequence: TGCGCCAGCAGTCACCCCGCATCTTCGAGCTCTGGAAACACCATATATTTT. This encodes CASSHPASSSSGNTIYF.

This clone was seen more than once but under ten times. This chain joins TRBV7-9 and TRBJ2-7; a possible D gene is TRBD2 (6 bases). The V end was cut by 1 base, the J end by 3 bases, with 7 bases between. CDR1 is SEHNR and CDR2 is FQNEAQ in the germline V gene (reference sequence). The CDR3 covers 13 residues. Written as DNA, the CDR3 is TGTGCCAGCAGCTTAGTGGGACTCTACGAGCAGTACTTC. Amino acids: CASSLVGLYEQYF.

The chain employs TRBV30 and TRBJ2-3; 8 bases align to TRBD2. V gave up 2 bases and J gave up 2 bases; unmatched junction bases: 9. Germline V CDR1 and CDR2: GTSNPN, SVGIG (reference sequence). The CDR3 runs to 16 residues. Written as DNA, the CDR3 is TGTGCCTGGAGTTTGGGGCTAGCGGGTTTCACAGATACGCAGTATTTT. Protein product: CAWSLGLAGFTDTQYF. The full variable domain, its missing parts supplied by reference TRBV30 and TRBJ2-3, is SQTIHQWPATLVQPVGSPLSLECTVEGTSNPNLYWYRQAAGRGLQLLFYSVGIGQISSEVPQNLSASRPQDRQFILSSKKLLLSDSGFYLCAWSLGLAGFTDTQYFGPGTRLTVL.

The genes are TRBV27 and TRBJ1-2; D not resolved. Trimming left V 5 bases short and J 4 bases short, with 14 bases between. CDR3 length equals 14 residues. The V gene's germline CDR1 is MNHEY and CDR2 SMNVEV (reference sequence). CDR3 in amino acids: CASSDNHEFYGYTF. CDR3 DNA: TGTGCCAGCAGTGATAATCATGAGTTCTATGGCTACACCTTC.

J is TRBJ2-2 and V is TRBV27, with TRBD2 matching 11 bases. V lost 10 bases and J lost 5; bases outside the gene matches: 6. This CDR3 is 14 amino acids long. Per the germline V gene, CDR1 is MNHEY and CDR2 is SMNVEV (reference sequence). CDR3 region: CATPGLAATGELFF. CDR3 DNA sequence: TGTGCCACTCCGGGACTAGCGGCAACCGGGGAGCTGTTTTTT.

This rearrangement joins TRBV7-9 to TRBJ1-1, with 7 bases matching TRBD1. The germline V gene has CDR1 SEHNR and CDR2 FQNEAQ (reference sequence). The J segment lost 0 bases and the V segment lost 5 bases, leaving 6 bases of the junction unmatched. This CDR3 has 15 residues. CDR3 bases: TGTGCCAGCAGCACGCGACAGGGCCTGAACACTGAAGCTTTCTTT. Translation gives CASSTRQGLNTEAFF.

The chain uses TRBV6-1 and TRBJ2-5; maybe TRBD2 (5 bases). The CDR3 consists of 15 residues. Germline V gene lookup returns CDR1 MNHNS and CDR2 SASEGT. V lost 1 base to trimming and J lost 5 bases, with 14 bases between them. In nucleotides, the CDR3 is TGTGCCAGCAGTGAAGGGGCGCATCGCGGGGAGACCCAGTACTTC. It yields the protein CASSEGAHRGETQYF.

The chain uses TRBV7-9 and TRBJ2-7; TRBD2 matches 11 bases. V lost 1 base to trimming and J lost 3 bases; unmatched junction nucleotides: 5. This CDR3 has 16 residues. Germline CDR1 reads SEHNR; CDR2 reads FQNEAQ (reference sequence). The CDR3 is CASSLGLAGIFYEQYF. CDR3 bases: TGTGCCAGCAGCTTAGGACTAGCGGGAATCTTCTACGAGCAGTACTTC.

The CDR3 bases are TGTGCCAGTAAGGTCGACAGGGCGGCTCAGCCCCAGCATTTT. Amino acid sequence: CASKVDRAAQPQHF. The gene calls are TRBV19 and TRBJ1-5; TRBD1 matches at 7 bases. The CDR3 is made up of 14 amino acids. Germline CDR1 and CDR2: LNHDA and SQIVND (reference sequence). The J segment lost 6 bases and the V segment lost 7 bases, leaving 9 bases of the junction unmatched. Drawing the rest from reference TRBV19 and TRBJ1-5, the complete variable domain is DGGITQSPKYLFRKEGQNVTLSCEQNLNHDAMYWYRQDPGQGLRLIYYSQIVNDFQKGDIAEGYSVSREKKESFPLTVTSAQKNPTAFYLCASKVDRAAQPQHFGDGTRLSIL.

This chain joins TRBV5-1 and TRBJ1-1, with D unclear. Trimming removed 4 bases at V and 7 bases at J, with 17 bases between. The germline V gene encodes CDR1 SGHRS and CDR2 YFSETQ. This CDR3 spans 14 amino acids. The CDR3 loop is CASSGNIGVHEAFF. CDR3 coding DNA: TGCGCCAGCAGCGGTAACATTGGGGTCCATGAAGCTTTCTTT.

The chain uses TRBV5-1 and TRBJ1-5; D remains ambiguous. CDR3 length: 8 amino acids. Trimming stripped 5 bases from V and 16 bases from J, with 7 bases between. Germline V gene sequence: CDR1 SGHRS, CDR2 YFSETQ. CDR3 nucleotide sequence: TGCGCCAGCAGATCCACCCATTTT. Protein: CASRSTHF.

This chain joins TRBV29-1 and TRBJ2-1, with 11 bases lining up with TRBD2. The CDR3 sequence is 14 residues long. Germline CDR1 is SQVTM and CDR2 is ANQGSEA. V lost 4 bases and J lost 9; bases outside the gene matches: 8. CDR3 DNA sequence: TGCAGCGTTGGTCCTAGCGGGGGGCAGGGTGAGCAGTTCTTC. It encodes CSVGPSGGQGEQFF.

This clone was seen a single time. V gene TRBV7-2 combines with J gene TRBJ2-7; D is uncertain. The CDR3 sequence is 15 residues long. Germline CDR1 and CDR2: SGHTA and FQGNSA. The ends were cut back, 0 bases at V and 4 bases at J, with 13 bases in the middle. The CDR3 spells CASSLAGGTRYEQYF. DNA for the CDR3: TGTGCCAGCAGCTTAGCGGGCGGCACCCGATACGAGCAGTACTTC.

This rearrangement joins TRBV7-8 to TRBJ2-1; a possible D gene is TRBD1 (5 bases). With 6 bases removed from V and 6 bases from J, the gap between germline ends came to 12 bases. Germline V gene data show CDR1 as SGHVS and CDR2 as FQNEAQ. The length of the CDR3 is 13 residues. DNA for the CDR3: TGTGCCAGCAGTAAACAGGCTTTCAATGAGCAGTTCTTC. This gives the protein CASSKQAFNEQFF.

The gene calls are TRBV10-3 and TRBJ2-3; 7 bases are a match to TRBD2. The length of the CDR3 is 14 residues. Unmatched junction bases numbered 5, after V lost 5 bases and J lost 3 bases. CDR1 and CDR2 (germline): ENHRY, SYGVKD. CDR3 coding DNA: TGTGCCATCAGTCCTAGCGGTTCTACAGATACGCAGTATTTT. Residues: CAISPSGSTDTQYF.

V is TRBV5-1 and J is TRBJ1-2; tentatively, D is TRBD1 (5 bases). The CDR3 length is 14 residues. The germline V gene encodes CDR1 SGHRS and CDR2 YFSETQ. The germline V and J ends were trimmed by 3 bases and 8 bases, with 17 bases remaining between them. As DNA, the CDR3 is TGCGCCAGCAGCTCGGACACACCCCATAGGGGCTACACCTTC. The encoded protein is CASSSDTPHRGYTF.

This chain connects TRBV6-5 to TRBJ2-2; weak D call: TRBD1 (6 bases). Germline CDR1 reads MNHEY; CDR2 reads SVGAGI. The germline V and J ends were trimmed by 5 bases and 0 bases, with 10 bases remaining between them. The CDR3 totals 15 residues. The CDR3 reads CASSPDRSNTGELFF. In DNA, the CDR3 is TGTGCCAGCAGTCCCGACAGGTCGAACACCGGGGAGCTGTTTTTT.

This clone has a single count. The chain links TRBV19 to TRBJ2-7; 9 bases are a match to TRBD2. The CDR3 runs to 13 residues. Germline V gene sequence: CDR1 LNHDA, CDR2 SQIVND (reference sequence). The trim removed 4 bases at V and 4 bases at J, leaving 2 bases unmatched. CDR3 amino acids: CASSSGGAYEQYF. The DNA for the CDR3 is TGTGCCAGTAGTAGCGGGGGGGCTTACGAGCAGTACTTC.

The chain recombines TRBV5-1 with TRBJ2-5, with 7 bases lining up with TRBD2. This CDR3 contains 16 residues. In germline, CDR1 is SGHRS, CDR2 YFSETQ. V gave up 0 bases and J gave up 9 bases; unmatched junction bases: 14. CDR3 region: CASSLVVSGFLGAQYF. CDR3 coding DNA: TGCGCCAGCAGCTTGGTTGTTAGCGGGTTCCTTGGGGCCCAGTACTTC.

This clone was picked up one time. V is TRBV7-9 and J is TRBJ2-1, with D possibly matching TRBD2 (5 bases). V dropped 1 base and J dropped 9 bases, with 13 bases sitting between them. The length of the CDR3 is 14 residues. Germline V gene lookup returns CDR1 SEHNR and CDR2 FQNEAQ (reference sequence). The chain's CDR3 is CASSLGSAGTEQFF. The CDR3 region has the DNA TGTGCCAGCAGCTTAGGGTCGGCGGGCACTGAGCAGTTCTTC.

The DNA for the CDR3 is TGTGCCAGCAGCCCGATCGTGCGAGGGATCGGCCCCTACAATGAGCAGTTCTTC. Encoded protein: CASSPIVRGIGPYNEQFF. The chain has TRBV7-9 and TRBJ2-1; tentatively, D is TRBD2 (5 bases). Per germline, CDR1 SEHNR and CDR2 FQNEAQ (reference sequence). The ends were cut back, 5 bases at V and 2 bases at J, with 22 bases in the middle. The CDR3 length is 18 residues.

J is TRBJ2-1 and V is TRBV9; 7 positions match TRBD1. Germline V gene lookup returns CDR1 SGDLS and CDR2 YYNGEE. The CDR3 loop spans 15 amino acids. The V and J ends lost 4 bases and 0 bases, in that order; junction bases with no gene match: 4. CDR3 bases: TGTGCCAGCAGCTTCACAGGGGACTCCTACAATGAGCAGTTCTTC. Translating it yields CASSFTGDSYNEQFF.

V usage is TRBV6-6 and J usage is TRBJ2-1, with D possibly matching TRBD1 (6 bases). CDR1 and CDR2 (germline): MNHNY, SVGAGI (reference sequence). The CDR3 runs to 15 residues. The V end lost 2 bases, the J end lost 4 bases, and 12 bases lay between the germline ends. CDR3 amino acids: CASSYPSDRYNEQFF. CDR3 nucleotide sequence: TGTGCCAGCAGTTACCCCAGCGACAGGTACAATGAGCAGTTCTTC.

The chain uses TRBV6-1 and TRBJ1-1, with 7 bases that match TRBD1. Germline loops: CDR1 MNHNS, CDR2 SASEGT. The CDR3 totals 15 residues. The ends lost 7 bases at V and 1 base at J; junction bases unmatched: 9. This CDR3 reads CASNPPTGTNTEAFF. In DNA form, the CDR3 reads TGTGCCAGCAACCCACCGACAGGGACGAACACTGAAGCTTTCTTT.

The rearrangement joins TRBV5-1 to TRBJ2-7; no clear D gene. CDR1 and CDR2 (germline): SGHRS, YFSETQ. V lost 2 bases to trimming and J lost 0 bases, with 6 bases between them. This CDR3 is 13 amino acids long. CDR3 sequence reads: CASSFRSSYEQYF. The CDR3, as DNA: TGCGCCAGCAGCTTCCGGAGCTCCTACGAGCAGTACTTC.

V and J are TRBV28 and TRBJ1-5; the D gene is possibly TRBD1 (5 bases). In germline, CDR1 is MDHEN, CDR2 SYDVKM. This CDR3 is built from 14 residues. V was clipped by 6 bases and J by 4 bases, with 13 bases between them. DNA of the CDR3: TGTGCCAGCAGCGGCGACAGCTTAAATCAGCCCCAGCATTTT. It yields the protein CASSGDSLNQPQHF.

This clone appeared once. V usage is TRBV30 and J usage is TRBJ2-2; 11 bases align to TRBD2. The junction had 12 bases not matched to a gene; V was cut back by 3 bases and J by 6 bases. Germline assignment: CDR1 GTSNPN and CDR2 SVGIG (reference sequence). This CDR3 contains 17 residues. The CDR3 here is CAWRWQASGRSSGELFF. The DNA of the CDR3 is TGTGCCTGGAGGTGGCAGGCTAGCGGGAGGTCATCCGGGGAGCTGTTTTTT. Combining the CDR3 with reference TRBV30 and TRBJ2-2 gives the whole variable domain SQTIHQWPATLVQPVGSPLSLECTVEGTSNPNLYWYRQAAGRGLQLLFYSVGIGQISSEVPQNLSASRPQDRQFILSSKKLLLSDSGFYLCAWRWQASGRSSGELFFGEGSRLTVL.